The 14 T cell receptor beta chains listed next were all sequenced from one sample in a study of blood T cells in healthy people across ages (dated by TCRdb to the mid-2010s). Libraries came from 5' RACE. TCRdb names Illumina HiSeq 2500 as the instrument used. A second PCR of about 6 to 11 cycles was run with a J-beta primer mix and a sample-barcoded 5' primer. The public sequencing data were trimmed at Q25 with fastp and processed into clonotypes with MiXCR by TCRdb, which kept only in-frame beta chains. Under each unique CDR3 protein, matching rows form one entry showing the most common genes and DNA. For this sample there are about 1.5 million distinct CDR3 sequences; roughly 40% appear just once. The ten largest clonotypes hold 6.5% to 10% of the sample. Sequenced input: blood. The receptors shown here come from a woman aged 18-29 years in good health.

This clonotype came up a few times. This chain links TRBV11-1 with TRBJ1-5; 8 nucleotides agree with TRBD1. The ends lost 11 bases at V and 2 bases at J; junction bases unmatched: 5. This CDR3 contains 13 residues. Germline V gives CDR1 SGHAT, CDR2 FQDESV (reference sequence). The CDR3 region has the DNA TGTGCCTCAGGACAGGGCGGCAATCAGCCCCAGCATTTT. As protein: CASGQGGNQPQHF.

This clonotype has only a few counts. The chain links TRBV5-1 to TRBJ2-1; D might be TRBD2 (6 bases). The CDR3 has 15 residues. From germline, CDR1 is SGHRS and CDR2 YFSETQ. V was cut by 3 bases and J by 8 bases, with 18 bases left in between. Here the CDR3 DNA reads TGCGCCAGCAGCTCCCTCATTTCCTTAGCGGATGAGCAGTTCTTC. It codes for CASSSLISLADEQFF.

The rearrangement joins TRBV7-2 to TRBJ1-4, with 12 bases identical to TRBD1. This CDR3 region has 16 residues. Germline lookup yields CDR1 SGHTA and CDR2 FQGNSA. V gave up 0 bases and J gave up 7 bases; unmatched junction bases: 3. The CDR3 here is CASSLAGQGAGEKLFF. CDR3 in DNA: TGTGCCAGCAGCTTAGCGGGACAGGGGGCAGGTGAAAAACTGTTTTTT.

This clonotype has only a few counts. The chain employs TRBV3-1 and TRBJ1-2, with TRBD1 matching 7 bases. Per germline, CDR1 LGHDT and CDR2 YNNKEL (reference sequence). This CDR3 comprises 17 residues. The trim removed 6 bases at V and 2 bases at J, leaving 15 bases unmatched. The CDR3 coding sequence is TGTGCCAGCAGGCCAAGATACGAGGGACAGCAGAACTATGGCTACACCTTC. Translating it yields CASRPRYEGQQNYGYTF.

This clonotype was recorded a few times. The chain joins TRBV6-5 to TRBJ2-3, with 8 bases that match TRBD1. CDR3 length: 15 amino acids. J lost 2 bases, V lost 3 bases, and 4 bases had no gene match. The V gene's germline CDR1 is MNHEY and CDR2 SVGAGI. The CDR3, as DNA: TGTGCCAGCAGTTATGGACAGGGATTCACAGATACGCAGTATTTT. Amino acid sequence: CASSYGQGFTDTQYF.

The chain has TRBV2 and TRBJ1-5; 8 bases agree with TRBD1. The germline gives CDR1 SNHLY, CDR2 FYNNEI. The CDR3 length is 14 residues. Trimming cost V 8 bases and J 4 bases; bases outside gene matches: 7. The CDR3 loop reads CASATGGVNQPQHF. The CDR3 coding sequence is TGTGCCAGCGCAACAGGGGGGGTTAATCAGCCCCAGCATTTT.

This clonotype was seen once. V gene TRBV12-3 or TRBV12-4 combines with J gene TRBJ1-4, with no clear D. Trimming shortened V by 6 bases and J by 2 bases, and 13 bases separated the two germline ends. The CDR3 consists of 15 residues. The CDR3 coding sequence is TGTGCCAGCAGCCCAACAAGCAACACTAATGAAAAACTGTTTTTT. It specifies CASSPTSNTNEKLFF.

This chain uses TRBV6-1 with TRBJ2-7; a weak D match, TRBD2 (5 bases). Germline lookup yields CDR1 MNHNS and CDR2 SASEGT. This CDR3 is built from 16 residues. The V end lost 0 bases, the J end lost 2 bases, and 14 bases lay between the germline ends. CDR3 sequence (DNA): TGTGCCAGCAGTGAAGCGGGGAGTACAGCAGCCTACGAGCAGTACTTC. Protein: CASSEAGSTAAYEQYF.

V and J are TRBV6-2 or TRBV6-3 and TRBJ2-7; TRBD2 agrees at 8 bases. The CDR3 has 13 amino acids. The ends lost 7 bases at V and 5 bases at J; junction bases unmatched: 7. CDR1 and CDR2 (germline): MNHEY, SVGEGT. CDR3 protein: CASKGAGVHEQYF. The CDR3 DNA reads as TGTGCCAGCAAAGGAGCGGGAGTCCACGAGCAGTACTTC.

The CDR3 DNA follows: TGTGCCACCAGTGATCTGGGGGGTCTTCAAGAGACCCAGTACTTC. Amino acid sequence: CATSDLGGLQETQYF. V gene TRBV24-1 combines with J gene TRBJ2-5; possibly TRBD2 for D (6 bases). Germline CDR1 and CDR2: KGHDR and SFDVKD. The CDR3 sequence is 15 residues long. Deletions cut 3 bases from V and 2 bases from J, with 12 bases between.

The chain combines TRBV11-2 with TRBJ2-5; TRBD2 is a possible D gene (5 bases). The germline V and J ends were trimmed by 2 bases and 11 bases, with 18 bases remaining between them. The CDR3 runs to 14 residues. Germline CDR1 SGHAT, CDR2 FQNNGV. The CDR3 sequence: CASSLTGYYNEQYF. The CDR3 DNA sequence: TGTGCCAGCAGCTTAACGGGATACTACAATGAGCAGTACTTC.

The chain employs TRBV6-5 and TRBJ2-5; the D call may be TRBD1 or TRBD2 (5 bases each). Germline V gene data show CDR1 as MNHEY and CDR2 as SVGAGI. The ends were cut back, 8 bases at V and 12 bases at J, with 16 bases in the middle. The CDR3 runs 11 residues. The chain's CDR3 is CASGASTREYF. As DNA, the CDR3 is TGTGCCAGCGGGGCCTCCACGAGGGAGTACTTC.

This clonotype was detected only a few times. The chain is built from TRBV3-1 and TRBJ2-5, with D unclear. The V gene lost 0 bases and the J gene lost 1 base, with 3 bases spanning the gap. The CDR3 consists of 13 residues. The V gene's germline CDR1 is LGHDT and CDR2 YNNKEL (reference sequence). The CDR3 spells CASSQEAQETQYF. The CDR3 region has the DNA TGTGCCAGCAGCCAAGAAGCCCAAGAGACCCAGTACTTC.

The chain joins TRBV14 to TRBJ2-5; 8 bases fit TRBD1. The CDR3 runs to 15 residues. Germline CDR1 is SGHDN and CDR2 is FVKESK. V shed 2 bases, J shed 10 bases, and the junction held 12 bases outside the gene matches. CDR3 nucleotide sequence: TGTGCCAGCAGCCAACTTCAGGGGGCGGTAAAGATCCAGTACTTC. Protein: CASSQLQGAVKIQYF.